The present T cell receptor (beta chain) was sequenced within a study of Ad26.COV2.S vaccination and SARS-CoV-2 variants. About the research overall: Once, or twice with 56 days between doses, Ad26.COV2.S was given intramuscularly. Study-wide points: Vaccinated and placebo-treated recipients had similar non-spike TCR breadth. Post-vaccination breadth of spike-specific CD8+ and CD4+ T cell responses was reportedly substantial. Analyses of TCR breadth and depth may have underestimated total T cell responses.

Trimming at V came to 5 bases and at J to 5 bases, leaving 11 bases not matched to a gene. The CDR3 length is 16 residues. Germline V gives CDR1 SGHTA, CDR2 FQGNSA. Measured with immunoSEQ multiplex PCR; TCRdb has only the in-frame clones, and not every one. The sample has over 250,000 clones, approximately 87% seen once. About this clone itself: Its antigen is still unknown.

Treatment defined: around 19 received Ad26.COV2.S at low or high dose, single or two shots; 5 received placebo; per-sample allocation not given. Vaccine and placebo recipients were sampled on day 63 after the first injection. Source: peripheral blood, taken in a trial of Ad26.COV2.S vaccine versus placebo. This sequence originates from a person aged 18 to 59 who received the Ad26.COV2.S COVID-19 vaccine or a placebo. The chain links TRBV7-2 to TRBJ2-1, with 8 bases identical to TRBD2. The CDR3, as DNA: TGTGCCAGCAGCCCCGGTGGCGCGGGGGGCCACAATGAGCAGTTCTTC. This gives the protein CASSPGGAGGHNEQFF.